The next 27 T cell receptor beta chains were all read from a single sample in a study of neurological immune-mediated disorders. Time point here: technical triplicate 3. TCRdb ran MiXCR on the 5' RACE reads and lists one entry per CDR3 protein. The sample has tens of thousands of distinct CDR3 sequences; 20% to 25% are singletons. Sequences were obtained from PBMCs. These TCRs come from a man aged 55 to 70 with HTLV-1-associated myelopathy (HAM/TSP).

This clonotype occurred many times. In nucleotides, the CDR3 is TGTGCCAGCAGCAGGAGGGATACGCAGTATTTT. Residues: CASSRRDTQYF. The chain couples TRBV5-6 to TRBJ2-3; possibly TRBD2 for D (5 bases). Between the trimmed V and J ends, which lost 4 bases and 6 bases, there was a span of 6 bases. Germline loops: CDR1 SGHDT, CDR2 YYEEEE. The CDR3 runs to 11 residues.

This clonotype showed up many times. This chain uses TRBV29-1 with TRBJ2-1; D remains unclear. CDR3 length: 11 residues. Germline CDR1 is SQVTM and CDR2 is ANQGSEA. The V and J ends lost 4 bases and 4 bases respectively, with 5 bases between them. CDR3 protein: CSVVTYNEQFF. CDR3 DNA: TGCAGCGTTGTAACGTACAATGAGCAGTTCTTC.

This clonotype was seen many times. V and J are TRBV5-1 and TRBJ2-3, with a possible D match to TRBD1 (5 bases). V lost 5 bases, J lost 5 bases, and 6 bases lay in between. This CDR3 comprises 11 residues. CDR1 SGHRS and CDR2 YFSETQ come from the germline V gene. The CDR3 region has the DNA TGCGCCAGCAGGGGGCAAGATACGCAGTATTTT. The encoded protein is CASRGQDTQYF.

This clonotype was recorded many times. The chain links TRBV20-1 to TRBJ1-3; D call uncertain. From germline, CDR1 is DFQATT and CDR2 SNEGSKA (reference sequence). This CDR3 is 14 amino acids long. The V gene lost 3 bases and the J gene lost 4 bases, with 13 bases spanning the gap. CDR3: CSASRPGAGNTIYF. In nucleotides, the CDR3 is TGCAGTGCTAGCCGGCCAGGAGCGGGAAACACCATATATTTT.

The chain recombines TRBV15 with TRBJ1-2; D is ambiguous. This CDR3 contains 16 residues. Germline CDR1 is LNHNV and CDR2 is YYDKDF (reference sequence). Deletions cut 0 bases from V and 5 bases from J, with 16 bases between. For the CDR3, the DNA is TGTGCCACCAGCAGAGATCGGACCCACCGGGAGTATGGCTACACCTTC. Its translation is CATSRDRTHREYGYTF.

This clonotype was picked up many times. The CDR3 DNA reads TGTGCCAGCAGCTTGGGGGGCGGCATGAACACTGAAGCTTTCTTT. Its protein is CASSLGGGMNTEAFF. This chain connects TRBV7-2 to TRBJ1-1; D might be TRBD1 (6 bases). Trimming took off 3 bases at V and 0 bases at J, with 11 bases between the two ends. Germline CDR1 SGHTA, CDR2 FQGNSA. The CDR3 is made up of 15 amino acids. Full variable domain (remainder filled in from reference TRBV7-2 and TRBJ1-1): GAGVSQSPSNKVTEKGKDVELRCDPISGHTALYWYRQSLGQGLEFLIYFQGNSAPDKSGLPSDRFSAERTGGSVSTLTIQRTQQEDSAVYLCASSLGGGMNTEAFFGQGTRLTVV.

This clonotype was seen ten or more times. CDR3 bases: TGTGCCAGCAGCCAAGCGGTTAGCGGGAGACCGAAGACCCAGTACTTC. This translates into CASSQAVSGRPKTQYF. The rearrangement joins TRBV3-1 to TRBJ2-5; 9 bases fit TRBD2. V shed 1 base, J shed 6 bases, and the junction held 9 bases outside the gene matches. The CDR3 is 16 amino acids. Germline CDR1 LGHDT, CDR2 YNNKEL (reference sequence).

V is TRBV27 and J is TRBJ1-5; D is unclear. CDR3 length: 15 residues. CDR1 is MNHEY and CDR2 is SMNVEV in the germline V gene (reference sequence). The germline V and J ends were trimmed by 4 bases and 3 bases, with 13 bases remaining between them. In DNA form, the CDR3 reads TGTGCCAGCAGTTCGCTATCCGGGGACAATCAGCCCCAGCATTTT. It is translated as CASSSLSGDNQPQHF.

This clonotype has ten or more counts. CDR3 loop: CASSLSPPPRAQYF. In DNA form, the CDR3 reads TGCGCCAGCAGCTTGTCCCCCCCCCCCCGAGCGCAGTATTTT. This rearrangement joins TRBV5-1 to TRBJ2-3, with unresolved D. The CDR3 has 14 residues. CDR1 is SGHRS, CDR2 YFSETQ, per germline. The V end was cut by 1 base, the J end by 10 bases, with 16 bases between.

Ten or more counts support this clonotype. The chain couples TRBV20-1 to TRBJ2-5; D gene unclear. The germline V gene encodes CDR1 DFQATT and CDR2 SNEGSKA (reference sequence). The CDR3 is made up of 14 amino acids. Trimming removed 0 bases at V and 2 bases at J, with 10 bases between. The CDR3 loop is CSAREALNQETQYF. Written as DNA, the CDR3 is TGCAGTGCTAGAGAGGCCCTCAATCAAGAGACCCAGTACTTC.

This clonotype was seen repeatedly, ten times or more. The chain is built from TRBV5-1 and TRBJ1-2; TRBD1 might be the D (5 bases). Germline assignment: CDR1 SGHRS and CDR2 YFSETQ. The V end lost 4 bases, the J end lost 7 bases, and 14 bases lay between the germline ends. The CDR3 covers 13 residues. The CDR3, as DNA: TGCGCCAGCAGCCCCGATAGGGGCGGTGGCTACACCTTC. It translates to CASSPDRGGGYTF.

The sample holds many counts of this clonotype. This rearrangement joins TRBV6-6 to TRBJ1-4; D remains unclear. The CDR3 is 13 amino acids. CDR1 is MNHNY and CDR2 is SVGAGI in the germline V gene (reference sequence). V was shortened by 10 bases and J by 3 bases, with 12 bases between the two germline ends. The CDR3 DNA is TGTGCCATAGCGGCCTTCGCTAATGAAAAACTGTTTTTT. Translated, it gives CAIAAFANEKLFF.

This clonotype was recorded at least ten times. The chain is built from TRBV5-1 and TRBJ2-7; the D gene could be TRBD1 or TRBD2 (5 bases each). The CDR3 has 14 residues. Germline V gene lookup returns CDR1 SGHRS and CDR2 YFSETQ. V lost 0 bases, J lost 2 bases, and 9 bases lay in between. The CDR3 sequence is CASSLVGDAYEQYF. CDR3 nucleotide sequence: TGCGCCAGCAGCTTGGTCGGGGACGCCTACGAGCAGTACTTC. Complete variable domain (other parts from reference TRBV5-1 and TRBJ2-7): KAGVTQTPRYLIKTRGQQVTLSCSPISGHRSVSWYQQTPGQGLQFLFEYFSETQRNKGNFPGRFSGRQFSNSRSEMNVSTLELGDSALYLCASSLVGDAYEQYFGPGTRLTVT.

This clonotype occurred many times. CDR3 in amino acids: CSARDLGETQYF. For the CDR3, the DNA is TGCAGTGCTAGAGATCTAGGGGAGACCCAGTACTTC. V gene TRBV20-1 combines with J gene TRBJ2-5; D gene uncertain. CDR1 and CDR2 (germline): DFQATT, SNEGSKA (reference sequence). The CDR3 length is 12 residues. V was clipped by 0 bases and J by 5 bases, with 7 bases between them.

V usage is TRBV9 and J usage is TRBJ2-1, with 7 bases lining up with TRBD1. The CDR3 totals 14 residues. Losses at the gene ends were 4 bases for V and 3 bases for J; bases not matched to a gene: 4. Looked up from germline, CDR1 is SGDLS and CDR2 is YYNGEE. CDR3 coding DNA: TGTGCCAGCAGCCCAAGGGACAGCTACAATGAGCAGTTCTTC. Protein sequence: CASSPRDSYNEQFF.

This clonotype was counted many times. The chain is built from TRBV29-1 and TRBJ2-1; TRBD2 matches at 8 bases. J gave up 7 bases and V 6 bases, and 11 bases lay outside the gene matches. Germline V gene lookup returns CDR1 SQVTM and CDR2 ANQGSEA. CDR3 length: 14 residues. The CDR3 DNA follows: TGCAGCGTCGACATGAGCGGGAGCGGGAATGAGCAGTTCTTC. Translated: CSVDMSGSGNEQFF.

In its sample, this clonotype was seen many times. The rearrangement uses TRBV5-1 and TRBJ2-5; 8 bases align to TRBD2. The V and J ends lost 4 bases and 0 bases, in that order; junction bases with no gene match: 5. The CDR3 totals 15 residues. CDR1 SGHRS and CDR2 YFSETQ come from the germline V gene. The CDR3 protein is CASSPGGANQETQYF. The CDR3 nucleotides are TGCGCCAGCAGCCCGGGAGGGGCCAACCAAGAGACCCAGTACTTC.

Ten or more counts support this clonotype. The genes are TRBV5-1 and TRBJ2-7, with 7 bases aligning to TRBD2. Trimming cost V 4 bases and J 6 bases; bases outside gene matches: 7. The length of the CDR3 is 13 residues. From germline, CDR1 is SGHRS and CDR2 YFSETQ. CDR3 sequence: CASSVGLEAEQYF. The CDR3 DNA reads as TGCGCCAGCAGCGTAGGACTAGAGGCCGAGCAGTACTTC.

This clonotype has at least ten counts. This CDR3 is CASSQDATGAYNEQFF. The CDR3 nucleotides read TGCGCCAGCAGCCAAGACGCGACGGGGGCTTACAATGAGCAGTTCTTC. The rearrangement uses TRBV4-1 and TRBJ2-1; tentatively, D is TRBD1 or TRBD2 (6 bases each). Germline CDR1 and CDR2: MGHRA and YSYEKL. Trimming stripped 0 bases from V and 4 bases from J, with 13 bases between. CDR3 length equals 16 residues.

With respect to this clonotype: A read error may produce the germline difference seen at one junction end. V gene TRBV27 combines with J gene TRBJ1-6; D may be TRBD1 (5 bases). This CDR3 is built from 13 residues. The germline gives CDR1 MNHEY, CDR2 SMNVEV (reference sequence). The CDR3 loop is CVSSFKGDSPLHF. In DNA, the CDR3 is TGTGTCAGCAGCTTCAAAGGGGATTCACCCCTCCACTTT.

The table lists this clonotype with many counts. The chain carries TRBV7-6 and TRBJ2-3; TRBD2 agrees at 7 bases. CDR3 length: 17 residues. With V trimmed by 4 bases and J by 0 bases, 10 bases remained unmatched. The germline V gene encodes CDR1 SGHVS and CDR2 FNYEAQ. The CDR3 here is CASSSLTSSTSTDTQYF. CDR3 nucleotides: TGTGCCAGCAGCTCTCTGACTAGCTCTACTAGCACAGATACGCAGTATTTT.

This chain uses TRBV5-1 with TRBJ1-1; possible D gene TRBD1, 6 bases. The CDR3 totals 13 residues. The V and J ends lost 0 bases and 8 bases respectively, with 11 bases between them. Germline assignment: CDR1 SGHRS and CDR2 YFSETQ. The CDR3 spells CASSLVGQPEAFF. The CDR3, as DNA: TGCGCCAGCAGCTTGGTCGGACAGCCGGAAGCTTTCTTT.

As to this clonotype: With a much larger clone just one base away, this may be a read error. The chain employs TRBV20-1 and TRBJ2-2; 10 bases are a match to TRBD2. The germline V gene encodes CDR1 DFQATT and CDR2 SNEGSKA (reference sequence). V shed 0 bases and J 7 bases; nucleotides not matched to a gene: 8. The CDR3 runs to 16 residues. The CDR3 loop is CSARDLAGEPDGELFF. CDR3 nucleotide sequence: TGCAGTGCTAGAGATCTAGCGGGAGAGCCCGACGGGGAGCTGTTTTTT.

About this clonotype: The final CDR3 position lacks the conserved phenylalanine or tryptophan, pointing to a likely read error. Because the CDR3's place on the DNA is in doubt, the DNA is left out and the CDR3 is given as listed by TCRdb. The chain combines TRBV7-2 with TRBJ1-1. Ends included, the CDR3 has 13 residues. Germline V gene lookup returns CDR1 SGHTA and CDR2 FQGNSA. CDR3 region: CASSLTRSTEALL.

This clonotype was seen ten or more times. V is TRBV12-3 or TRBV12-4 and J is TRBJ2-5; D gene unclear. This CDR3 comprises 15 residues. V lost 6 bases to trimming and J lost 2 bases, with 16 bases between them. CDR3 protein: CASRSTRTSQETQYF. CDR3 sequence (DNA): TGTGCCAGCAGATCGACTCGGACGTCGCAAGAGACCCAGTACTTC.

The table lists this clonotype with a few counts. The rearrangement joins TRBV5-1 to TRBJ1-1; no clear D gene. Germline V gives CDR1 SGHRS, CDR2 YFSETQ. V was shortened by 0 bases and J by 1 base, with 10 bases between the two germline ends. The CDR3 consists of 15 residues. The CDR3 spells CASSLDPARNTEAFF. In nucleotides, the CDR3 is TGCGCCAGCAGCTTGGATCCGGCTAGGAACACTGAAGCTTTCTTT.

There are many counts of this clonotype. This rearrangement joins TRBV5-4 to TRBJ2-3, with 8 positions matching TRBD1. Per the germline V gene, CDR1 is SGHNT and CDR2 is YYREEE (reference sequence). The CDR3 spans 15 residues. V shed 1 base and J 4 bases; nucleotides not matched to a gene: 5. The CDR3 DNA reads as TGTGCCAGCAGCTTGACGGCAGGGGGCTCAGATACGCAGTATTTT. Residues: CASSLTAGGSDTQYF.